Here is one T cell receptor (beta chain) with its context. Antigen: not known. Nashville, Tennessee was home to all donors, who were Caucasian adults. Investigators divided CD4+ cells into CD45RA+ naive and CD45RA-negative memory subsets. This entry belongs to a study of shared clonotypes between healthy human individuals. Study conclusions and caveats: Naive subsets tended to show greater estimated richness than memory subsets. Clonotypes which were not shared had lower generation probabilities than clonotypes that all four donors shared.

CDR3 length: 13 amino acids. Between the trimmed V and J ends, which lost 10 bases and 5 bases, there was a span of 17 bases. Germline V gives CDR1 SGHTA, CDR2 FQGTGA. Clones were read by immunoSEQ multiplex PCR, and TCRdb kept only the in-frame ones, dropping some. Here the sample spans fewer than 3 million clones, 85% to 95% being singletons. The sample taken for sequencing was naive CD4+ T cells from PBMCs. Subset defined: CD45RA+ positively selected. The origin of this receptor is a man younger than 35 in good health. Some clones in this sample may be carry-over from other donors' samples. The chain has TRBV7-3 and TRBJ2-5; D is unclear. The CDR3 nucleotides are TGTGCCAACCACGGGTACCACTCCGAGACCCAGTACTTC. This sequence encodes CANHGYHSETQYF.